The 25 T cell receptor beta chains below were found in one sample sequenced in a study of cytomegalovirus exposure and HLA in healthy donors. The PCR had 60 Vbeta and 13 Jbeta primers. This table comes from immunoSEQ multiplex PCR, and its TCRdb copy is limited to in-frame clones, with some not included. This table has about 200,000 clones, approximately 70% appearing once. Sequenced input: PBMCs. These receptors all come from a man aged 40-50 years in good health and CMV-seropositive.

This clone was counted a single time. This chain joins TRBV27 and TRBJ2-2; 8 bases align to TRBD1. Germline-derived CDR1 and CDR2 are MNHEY and SMNVEV (reference sequence). There are 17 residues in the CDR3. V was pared by 5 bases and J by 1 base, with 9 bases of the junction left unmatched. In DNA form, the CDR3 reads TGTGCCAGCAGTCCAAGAGGACAGGGAAGGAACACCGGGGAGCTGTTTTTT. Its translation: CASSPRGQGRNTGELFF.

CDR3 sequence reads: CAIRRGSFSYEQYF. The CDR3 coding sequence is TGTGCCATCAGGAGGGGGTCGTTTTCCTACGAGCAGTACTTC. This chain joins TRBV10-3 and TRBJ2-5; the D gene is possibly TRBD1 (6 bases). The J call may be wrong; the DNA end is better matched by TRBJ2-7. The CDR3 has 14 residues. Germline CDR1 is ENHRY and CDR2 is SYGVKD.

This clone was counted a single time. The rearrangement uses TRBV27 and TRBJ1-2, with D possibly matching TRBD1 (6 bases). The CDR3 totals 15 residues. The germline V and J ends were trimmed by 3 bases and 4 bases, with 15 bases remaining between them. Germline CDR1 is MNHEY and CDR2 is SMNVEV (reference sequence). The CDR3 nucleotides read TGTGCCAGCAGTTTGGGAGTTGGGGGCGGCTATGGCTACACCTTC. It yields the protein CASSLGVGGGYGYTF.

This sequence joins TRBV12-5 and TRBJ2-5, with D maybe TRBD2 (6 bases). CDR1 and CDR2 from the germline V gene are LGHNT and FRNRAP. Deletions cut 0 bases from V and 0 bases from J, with 11 bases between. This CDR3 spans 16 amino acids. CDR3 residues: CASGLVPREDQETQYF. CDR3 DNA sequence: TGTGCTAGTGGTTTGGTCCCCAGGGAGGACCAAGAGACCCAGTACTTC.

The table lists this clone with a few counts. The sample contains more than one DNA sequence encoding this CDR3. The chain combines TRBV18 with TRBJ1-1, with TRBD1 matching 10 bases. The V gene's germline CDR1 is KGHSH and CDR2 LQKENI. The CDR3 totals 13 residues. Losses at the gene ends were 3 bases for V and 6 bases for J; bases not matched to a gene: 1. This CDR3 is CASSPGQGAEAFF. As DNA, the CDR3 is TGTGCCAGCTCACCTGGACAGGGGGCTGAAGCTTTCTTT.

This clone was observed a few times. The chain uses TRBV6-5 and TRBJ1-6; 8 nucleotides line up with TRBD1. V gave up 10 bases and J gave up 9 bases; unmatched junction bases: 11. Germline assignment: CDR1 MNHEY and CDR2 SVGAGI. This CDR3 comprises 14 residues. The CDR3 region is CATSPGQGTSPLHF. In DNA, the CDR3 is TGTGCCACTTCACCCGGACAGGGAACTTCACCCCTCCACTTT.

The V and J genes are TRBV6-5 and TRBJ1-2; the D gene is possibly TRBD1 (6 bases). V lost 2 bases and J 5 bases, leaving 15 bases between the germline ends. The germline V gene encodes CDR1 MNHEY and CDR2 SVGAGI. This CDR3 has 15 amino acids. This CDR3 is CASSYVGGARYGYTF. CDR3 DNA: TGTGCCAGCAGTTACGTTGGGGGGGCCCGGTATGGCTACACCTTC.

The gene calls are TRBV7-9 and TRBJ2-1, with 8 positions matching TRBD2. The junction had 9 bases not matched to a gene; V was cut back by 3 bases and J by 2 bases. Germline values: CDR1 SEHNR, CDR2 FQNEAQ (reference sequence). The CDR3 has 17 residues. CDR3 DNA sequence: TGTGCCAGCAGCTTTGGGAGCGGGGGCCTCCCCTACAATGAGCAGTTCTTC. Its protein is CASSFGSGGLPYNEQFF.

The chain joins TRBV6-5 to TRBJ2-7, with 7 bases lining up with TRBD2. This CDR3 is built from 14 residues. Trimming at V came to 6 bases and at J to 2 bases, leaving 7 bases not matched to a gene. CDR1 and CDR2 (germline): MNHEY, SVGAGI. CDR3 amino acids: CASSHPGGTYEQYF. The DNA of the CDR3 is TGTGCCAGCAGCCACCCCGGGGGGACCTACGAGCAGTACTTC.

V is TRBV6-6 and J is TRBJ2-3; 9 nucleotides align to TRBD2. Germline V gives CDR1 MNHNY, CDR2 SVGAGI (reference sequence). With 7 bases clipped from V and 6 bases from J, the junction kept 5 bases outside the gene matches. This CDR3 has 13 amino acids. DNA for the CDR3: TGTGCCAGCATGAAGCGGGGGGTTGATACGCAGTATTTT. It yields the protein CASMKRGVDTQYF.

The chain combines TRBV10-3 with TRBJ2-7; possible D gene TRBD1, 6 bases. Germline-derived CDR1 and CDR2 are ENHRY and SYGVKD. The V end was cut by 8 bases, the J end by 4 bases, with 12 bases between. CDR3 length equals 12 residues. CDR3 in amino acids: CAIGRDTYEQYF. The CDR3 nucleotides read TGTGCCATCGGACGGGACACTTACGAGCAGTACTTC.

This clone was detected a few times. The CDR3 DNA follows: TGCAGCGTACAGGGCTCTGGGGCCAACGTCCTGACTTTC. Translated, it gives CSVQGSGANVLTF. This chain uses TRBV29-1 with TRBJ2-6; possible D gene TRBD1, 6 bases. Germline V gives CDR1 SQVTM, CDR2 ANQGSEA. The CDR3 contains 13 residues. The germline V and J ends were trimmed by 6 bases and 0 bases, with 6 bases remaining between them.

The CDR3 sequence is CASSAGTGLQNTEAFF. The CDR3, as DNA: TGTGCCAGCAGCGCGGGGACGGGACTCCAGAACACTGAAGCTTTCTTT. This chain connects TRBV9 to TRBJ1-1; a possible D gene is TRBD1 (5 bases). This CDR3 has 16 amino acids. The germline V gene encodes CDR1 SGDLS and CDR2 YYNGEE. V shed 3 bases and J shed 1 base, with 16 bases lying between them.

The rearrangement links TRBV2 to TRBJ2-1, with a possible D match to TRBD2 (6 bases). This CDR3 is 13 amino acids long. CDR1 and CDR2 (germline): SNHLY, FYNNEI. The CDR3 DNA follows: TGTGTCAGTCGGGACTCATCGTGGGATGAGCAGTTCTTC. Encoded protein: CVSRDSSWDEQFF.

The gene calls are TRBV5-4 and TRBJ2-2; 9 bases line up with TRBD2. Germline CDR1 SGHNT, CDR2 YYREEE (reference sequence). V lost 0 bases to trimming and J lost 4 bases; unmatched junction nucleotides: 1. This CDR3 spans 15 amino acids. The CDR3 DNA reads TGTGCCAGCAGCTTGGAGCGGGGGGTCACCGGGGAGCTGTTTTTT. Amino acids: CASSLERGVTGELFF. Full variable domain (outside the CDR3, taken from reference TRBV5-4 and TRBJ2-2): ETGVTQSPTHLIKTRGQQVTLRCSSQSGHNTVSWYQQALGQGPQFIFQYYREEENGRGNFPPRFSGLQFPNYSSELNVNALELDDSALYLCASSLERGVTGELFFGEGSRLTVL.

This clone was counted a few times. As DNA, the CDR3 is TGTGCCAGCAGCGCCGGGACTAGACAAGAGACCCAGTACTTC. This gives the protein CASSAGTRQETQYF. The chain combines TRBV5-4 with TRBJ2-5, with 8 bases that match TRBD2. CDR1 and CDR2 (germline): SGHNT, YYREEE (reference sequence). V shed 4 bases, J shed 2 bases, and the junction held 4 bases outside the gene matches. CDR3 length: 14 amino acids.

Concerning this clone: The junction departs from the called germline gene at one end, perhaps through a read error. This chain uses TRBV7-9 with TRBJ1-1; D is unclear. The CDR3 totals 12 residues. CDR1 SEHNR and CDR2 FQNEAQ come from the germline V gene (reference sequence). This chain's CDR3 is CSSSPLNVGAFF. DNA of the CDR3: TGTTCCAGCAGCCCACTAAACGTGGGAGCTTTCTTT.

This sequence joins TRBV6-1 and TRBJ2-7, with D perhaps TRBD2 (6 bases). The CDR3 extends over 12 amino acids. V was clipped by 4 bases and J by 8 bases, with 12 bases between them. In germline, CDR1 is MNHNS, CDR2 SASEGT. The CDR3 region has the DNA TGTGCCAGCAGTGGATTGGAGGGGAAGCAGTACTTC. As protein: CASSGLEGKQYF.

Here the CDR3 reads CASSGTGTGGGELFF. CDR3 in DNA: TGTGCCAGCAGCGGAACCGGGACAGGAGGCGGGGAGCTGTTTTTT. The chain uses TRBV5-5 and TRBJ2-2; 8 nucleotides line up with TRBD1. The V gene end was trimmed by 4 bases and the J gene end by 7 bases; junction bases not matched to a gene: 9. CDR1 SGHKS and CDR2 YYEKEE come from the germline V gene (reference sequence). This CDR3 is 15 amino acids long.

The gene calls are TRBV6-5 and TRBJ2-7, with D hard to call. This CDR3 spans 14 amino acids. The germline V gene encodes CDR1 MNHEY and CDR2 SVGAGI. The V gene lost 4 bases and the J gene lost 2 bases, with 12 bases spanning the gap. The CDR3: CASSSSGRTYEQYF. CDR3 nucleotide sequence: TGTGCCAGCAGTTCCTCTGGCAGGACCTACGAGCAGTACTTC.

The chain links TRBV7-2 to TRBJ2-3, with a weak D call TRBD2 (6 bases). CDR3 length equals 14 residues. The germline CDR1 and CDR2 sequences are SGHTA and FQGNSA. Trimming left V 2 bases short and J 5 bases short, with 11 bases between. CDR3 amino acids: CASSLPGEGDTQYF. In DNA, the CDR3 is TGTGCCAGCAGCTTACCGGGGGAAGGAGATACGCAGTATTTT.

The chain has TRBV6-1 and TRBJ2-7; 7 bases map to TRBD2. Germline CDR1 MNHNS, CDR2 SASEGT. The CDR3 is 14 amino acids. V shed 7 bases and J 1 base; nucleotides not matched to a gene: 7. The DNA for the CDR3 is TGTGCCAGCACGAGCGGGGCCGATTCCTACGAGCAGTACTTC. It is translated as CASTSGADSYEQYF.

The chain employs TRBV4-3 and TRBJ1-1, with 7 bases fitting TRBD1. Per germline, CDR1 LGHNA and CDR2 YSLEER. The V gene end was trimmed by 4 bases and the J gene end by 1 base; junction bases not matched to a gene: 6. This CDR3 has 15 amino acids. CDR3 residues: CASSLRQGENTEAFF. The CDR3 DNA sequence: TGCGCCAGCAGCCTGAGACAGGGTGAGAACACTGAAGCTTTCTTT.

CDR3 region: CASREPGENTEAFF. The CDR3 DNA follows: TGTGCCAGCAGGGAGCCAGGGGAGAACACTGAAGCTTTCTTT. The chain is built from TRBV7-9 and TRBJ1-1; D possibly corresponds to TRBD1 (6 bases). The germline gives CDR1 SEHNR, CDR2 FQNEAQ (reference sequence). This CDR3 is built from 14 residues. Trimming cost V 6 bases and J 1 base, with 12 bases left between them.

A few counts support this clone. The chain links TRBV2 to TRBJ2-3, with no clear D. V dropped 7 bases and J dropped 2 bases, with 16 bases sitting between them. This CDR3 is built from 15 residues. Per the germline V gene, CDR1 is SNHLY and CDR2 is FYNNEI. The CDR3 sequence is CASTIFAYSTDTQYF. In DNA form, the CDR3 reads TGTGCCAGCACTATTTTTGCGTACTCCACAGATACGCAGTATTTT.